Listed here are 18 T cell receptor beta chains from one sample, sequenced in a study of blood T cell repertoires in COVID-19 (dated by TCRdb to about 2020). Library method: the immunoSEQ multiplex PCR assay. Held by TCRdb, this immuneACCESS table contains in-frame sequences only and omits some clones. Under half of the omission traces to an unresolved V gene where checked; the cause of the rest is unknown. The sample yields 450,000 to 600,000 clones; roughly 90% were counted once. About 0.7% of the sample is in the top ten clones. The sequenced sample was PBMCs or T cells enriched from blood (not recorded which). Source of these receptors: a woman between 18 and 29 years old who had recovered from COVID-19.

This clone has a single count. The chain has TRBV20-1 and TRBJ1-6, with 7 positions matching TRBD1. The V segment lost 6 bases and the J segment 0 bases; nucleotides outside the gene matches: 11. The CDR3 contains 17 residues. Germline CDR1 is DFQATT and CDR2 is SNEGSKA (reference sequence). The CDR3 here is CSASGDSGSSYNSPLHF. The DNA of the CDR3 is TGCAGTGCGAGTGGGGACAGCGGTAGCTCCTATAATTCACCCCTCCACTTT.

The rearrangement uses TRBV4-2 and TRBJ2-1; 8 bases are a match to TRBD2. The CDR3 runs 16 residues. Germline V CDR1 and CDR2: LGHNA, YNFKEQ. V lost 0 bases to trimming and J lost 7 bases; unmatched junction nucleotides: 8. CDR3 protein: CASSQETRGGGNEQFF. In DNA, the CDR3 is TGTGCCAGCAGCCAAGAAACCCGGGGGGGCGGGAATGAGCAGTTCTTC.

CDR3 DNA: TGTGCCAGCAGCCCACAGGGCGTTGAAGCTTTCTTT. It specifies CASSPQGVEAFF. The chain recombines TRBV2 with TRBJ1-1; a possible D gene is TRBD1 (6 bases). The CDR3 is 12 residues long. V lost 6 bases, J lost 7 bases, and 12 bases lay in between. The germline V gene encodes CDR1 SNHLY and CDR2 FYNNEI. Variable domain in full (rest from reference TRBV2 and TRBJ1-1): EPEVTQTPSHQVTQMGQEVILRCVPISNHLYFYWYRQILGQKVEFLVSFYNNEISEKSEIFDDQFSVERPDGSNFTLKIRSTKLEDSAMYFCASSPQGVEAFFGQGTRLTVV.

This chain links TRBV6-1 with TRBJ2-5, with TRBD2 matching over 7 bases. The CDR3 is 16 amino acids. CDR1 is MNHNS, CDR2 SASEGT, per germline. V trimming: 0 bases; J trimming: 5 bases; junction bases outside the gene matches: 9. CDR3: CASSEALGGGGETQYF. The CDR3, as DNA: TGTGCCAGCAGTGAAGCGCTGGGCGGGGGAGGGGAGACCCAGTACTTC.

The V call is TRBV5-1, the J call TRBJ2-7, with 9 bases lining up with TRBD1. The CDR3 spans 14 residues. Germline V lookup: CDR1 SGHRS, CDR2 YFSETQ. With 4 bases clipped from V and 7 bases from J, the junction kept 9 bases outside the gene matches. CDR3 amino acids: CASSQGQGVGEQYF. CDR3 sequence (DNA): TGCGCCAGCAGCCAGGGACAGGGCGTAGGGGAGCAGTACTTC.

The J gene is TRBJ1-2, the V gene TRBV2; 9 positions match TRBD1. V was clipped by 5 bases and J by 5 bases; unmatched bases: 9. CDR1 and CDR2 from the germline V gene are SNHLY and FYNNEI. There are 15 residues in the CDR3. CDR3 DNA sequence: TGTGCCAGCAGTTCCGGGACAGGGTTTAATTATGGCTACACCTTC. It encodes CASSSGTGFNYGYTF.

The rearrangement links TRBV12-5 to TRBJ1-1; D is perhaps TRBD1 (5 bases). CDR1 and CDR2 (germline): LGHNT, FRNRAP. The CDR3 totals 16 residues. The ends were cut back, 2 bases at V and 0 bases at J, with 13 bases in the middle. DNA of the CDR3: TGTGCTAGTGGTTTGTTTACAGGACCGATGAACACTGAAGCTTTCTTT. Protein: CASGLFTGPMNTEAFF.

The V gene is TRBV19, the J gene TRBJ2-5, with a weak D call TRBD2 (5 bases). The CDR3 totals 17 residues. The V gene's germline CDR1 is LNHDA and CDR2 SQIVND (reference sequence). V was trimmed by 1 base and J by 5 bases, leaving 20 bases between them. CDR3 amino acids: CASSIVRGGEGAETQYF. DNA of the CDR3: TGTGCCAGTAGTATAGTACGTGGCGGCGAGGGAGCGGAGACCCAGTACTTC. The full variable domain, with the rest looked up from reference TRBV19 and TRBJ2-5, is DGGITQSPKYLFRKEGQNVTLSCEQNLNHDAMYWYRQDPGQGLRLIYYSQIVNDFQKGDIAEGYSVSREKKESFPLTVTSAQKNPTAFYLCASSIVRGGEGAETQYFGPGTRLLVL.

The chain is built from TRBV21-1 and TRBJ2-7; the D segment call TRBD1 is taken from the table without a DNA check. TRBV21-1 is designated a pseudogene. This CDR3 region has 18 residues. The CDR3 coding sequence is TGTGCCAGCCCCTTAACCGGGACAGGTAAGTCGAGCTCCTACGAGCAGTACTTC. Protein product: CASPLTGTGKSSSYEQYF.

This clone has just one count. The CDR3 DNA reads TGTGCCAGCAGCCTACCCGGGACAGGGATCCACGAGCAGTACTTC. This encodes CASSLPGTGIHEQYF. The chain uses TRBV5-5 and TRBJ2-7; 9 positions match TRBD1. Trimming removed 4 bases from V and 5 bases from J; junction bases left unmatched: 10. Germline assignment: CDR1 SGHKS and CDR2 YYEKEE (reference sequence). The CDR3 runs 15 residues.

This clone was seen only once. The V gene is TRBV28, the J gene TRBJ2-5; 9 bases are shared with TRBD2. Unmatched junction bases numbered 6, after V lost 2 bases and J lost 5 bases. Germline V lookup: CDR1 MDHEN, CDR2 SYDVKM. The CDR3 is 15 residues long. CDR3 region: CASSLAGGPGETQYF. CDR3 nucleotide sequence: TGTGCCAGCAGTTTAGCGGGGGGGCCAGGGGAGACCCAGTACTTC.

The J gene is TRBJ1-2, the V gene TRBV5-6, with no clear D. Trimming took off 0 bases at V and 12 bases at J, with 21 bases between the two ends. Germline lookup yields CDR1 SGHDT and CDR2 YYEEEE. The CDR3 totals 15 residues. This CDR3 reads CASSLANLGRDEDTF. Written as DNA, the CDR3 is TGTGCCAGCAGCTTGGCTAATCTGGGGAGGGATGAAGACACCTTC.

The V and J genes are TRBV5-4 and TRBJ2-1, with TRBD1 as a possible D gene (6 bases). Trimming pared 4 bases from V and 4 bases from J, leaving 9 bases between. This CDR3 contains 13 residues. Germline V gene data show CDR1 as SGHNT and CDR2 as YYREEE (reference sequence). CDR3 in DNA: TGTGCCAGCAGCACGGACAGATACAATGAGCAGTTCTTC. As protein: CASSTDRYNEQFF.

This clone turned up a few times. V usage is TRBV28 and J usage is TRBJ1-5; D gene unclear. The CDR3 has 13 residues. From germline, CDR1 is MDHEN and CDR2 SYDVKM. V was pared by 7 bases and J by 6 bases, with 13 bases between. This CDR3 is CASMGREGQPQHF. In nucleotides, the CDR3 is TGTGCCAGCATGGGCCGAGAGGGTCAGCCCCAGCATTTT.

The chain employs TRBV18 and TRBJ1-2; D is ambiguous. Between the trimmed V and J ends, which lost 2 bases and 0 bases, there was a span of 7 bases. Germline CDR1 is KGHSH and CDR2 is LQKENI. The CDR3 consists of 14 residues. The CDR3 DNA follows: TGTGCCAGCTCACCAACGAGCGCTAACTATGGCTACACCTTC. Translating it yields CASSPTSANYGYTF.

The chain is built from TRBV12-2 and TRBJ1-6; the table's D call TRBD1 went unverified against the DNA. TRBV12-2 is labeled a pseudogene. There are 18 residues in the CDR3. CDR3: CASREDRRPGSYNSPLHF. CDR3 nucleotides: TGTGCAAGTCGCGAGGACAGGCGACCCGGCTCCTATAATTCACCCCTCCACTTT.

This clone was observed once. V usage is TRBV11-1 and J usage is TRBJ1-2, with TRBD1 matching 8 bases. The germline gives CDR1 SGHAT, CDR2 FQDESV (reference sequence). CDR3 length: 14 residues. V trimming: 5 bases; J trimming: 5 bases; junction bases outside the gene matches: 7. The CDR3 DNA reads TGTGCCAGCAGCCCAACAGGGGGATCGTATGGCTACACCTTC. It translates to CASSPTGGSYGYTF. The entire variable domain, with the rest obtained from reference TRBV11-1 and TRBJ1-2, is as follows: EAEVAQSPRYKITEKSQAVAFWCDPISGHATLYWYRQILGQGPELLVQFQDESVVDDSQLPKDRFSAERLKGVDSTLKIQPAELGDSAMYLCASSPTGGSYGYTFGSGTRLTVV.

V usage is TRBV3-1 (or the pseudogene TRBV3-2) and J usage is TRBJ1-2; D is undetermined. The CDR3 has 14 residues. The V gene lost 1 base and the J gene lost 8 bases, with 14 bases spanning the gap. The germline CDR1 and CDR2 sequences are LGHDT and YNNKEL (reference sequence). The CDR3, as DNA: TGTGCCAGCAGCCAAGGTGTGGGAGGGAGCGGCTACACCTTC. Amino acids: CASSQGVGGSGYTF.